This T cell receptor (beta chain) derives from a study of glioma-infiltrating T cells. With 0 bases clipped from V and 2 bases from J, the junction kept 6 bases outside the gene matches. This CDR3 is 15 amino acids long. Per the germline V gene, CDR1 is DFQATT and CDR2 is SNEGSKA (reference sequence). Using RNA template, CDR3s of TCR alpha and beta were amplified with iRepertoire arm-PCR. For one-step reverse transcription and amplification, roughly 85-450 ng of tissue mRNA or PBMC total RNA was used. TCRdb reprocessed the multiplex PCR reads via MiXCR and lists one record per CDR3 protein. The sample carries some 18,000 distinct CDR3 sequences, 55% to 75% recorded once. Study-level results: Very few CDR3 sequences were shared between tissue and blood. Gliomas, especially low-grade, showed above-expected tissue-blood divergence; non-neoplastic patients showed below.

This clonotype was seen once. Its antigen remains unidentified. This TCR was sampled from a human donor with low-grade glioma or glioblastoma, undergoing nonglioma brain surgery, or in good health (not recorded which). V is TRBV20-1 and J is TRBJ1-2; 7 positions match TRBD1. Sequencing was performed on glioma tissue, nonneoplastic brain tissue, or PBMCs (not recorded which). The CDR3 coding sequence is TGCAGTGCTAGAGATCTGGGACAGAGAAACTATGGCTACACCTTC. This translates into CSARDLGQRNYGYTF.